These 8 T cell receptor gamma chains were all obtained from the same sample, sequenced in a study of intestinal T cells in coeliac disease. For each case, the template was genomic DNA from ten roughly 4.6-µm formalin-fixed paraffin-embedded scrolls. Using 150 to 200 ng of biopsy DNA, TRG was amplified with LymphoTrack primers. TCRdb fed the multiplex PCR reads to CATT. The data show about 260 gamma-chain clones, approximately 48% seen once. Sample: a duodenal biopsy. The receptor source for this set is a human donor who served as a control with a normal duodenal biopsy, not a healthy volunteer.

This clone was detected only a few times. A read error likely explains why the TCRdb protein, taken from a much larger clone, differs from this DNA's translation at residue 3; the protein shown is translated from the DNA. The chain is built from TRGV11 and TRGJP1. TRGV11 falls under the ORF class, with uncertain function. The CDR3 spans 14 residues. The CDR3 spells CARWIRHAGWFKIF. The CDR3, as DNA: TGTGCCCGCTGGATTAGGCACGCTGGTTGGTTCAAGATATTT.

This clone was counted between two and nine times. Only one base separates this from a far larger clonotype, so it likely reflects a read error. The genes are TRGV2 and TRGJ1 or TRGJ2. Germline CDR1 is EGSNGY and CDR2 is YDSYNSKV. CDR3 size: 15 residues. CDR3 in DNA: TGTGCCACCTGGACCCTTACCCGGAATTATTATAAGAAACTCTTC. The encoded protein is CATWTLTRNYYKKLF.

V usage is TRGV8 and J usage is TRGJ1 or TRGJ2. CDR3 length equals 14 residues. The germline V gene has CDR1 VENAVY and CDR2 YDSYNSRV. With 0 bases clipped from V and 5 bases from J, the junction kept 7 bases outside the gene matches. The DNA of the CDR3 is TGTGCCACCTGGGATAGGCCTGGGGATTATAAGAAACTCTTT. It codes for CATWDRPGDYKKLF.

The chain is built from TRGV4 and TRGJ1 or TRGJ2. Germline CDR1 EGSTGY, CDR2 YDSYTSSV. This CDR3 comprises 12 residues. V shed 12 bases and J 4 bases; nucleotides not matched to a gene: 12. Here the CDR3 reads CAHLGKYYKKLF. In DNA, the CDR3 is TGTGCCCACCTGGGGAAGTATTATAAGAAACTCTTT.

This clone was observed a few times. This may stem from a read error, because a much larger clone lies one nucleotide away. The chain uses TRGV11 and TRGJP2. TRGV11 counts as an open reading frame of uncertain function. CDR3 length: 14 amino acids. The V and J ends lost 5 bases and 5 bases, in that order; junction bases with no gene match: 5. CDR3 bases: TGTGCCTGCTGGATTAATCGGAGTGATTGGATCAAGACGTTT. It yields the protein CACWINRSDWIKTF.

The V call is TRGV10, the J call TRGJ1 or TRGJ2. TRGV10 is an ORF, and what it does is uncertain. V shed 8 bases and J 12 bases; nucleotides not matched to a gene: 17. The CDR3 is 13 residues long. CDR3 region: CAAWGFRVIMKLF. The CDR3 coding sequence is TGTGCTGCGTGGGGATTCCGTGTTATAATGAAACTCTTT.

This clone came up a few times. The gene calls are TRGV10 and TRGJP1. TRGV10 has ORF status, its function being uncertain. V lost 8 bases and J lost 10; bases outside the gene matches: 11. The CDR3 totals 13 residues. The CDR3 region is CAAWERVVWFKIF. The DNA for the CDR3 is TGTGCTGCGTGGGAGAGGGTGGTTTGGTTCAAGATATTT.

Within the sample, this clone is hyperexpanded. The chain uses TRGV3 and TRGJP1. The CDR3 is 16 amino acids. CDR1 is VTNTFY, CDR2 YDVSTARD, per germline (reference sequence). Trimming removed 3 bases from V and 0 bases from J; junction bases left unmatched: 7. The CDR3 nucleotides read TGTGCCACCTGGGACGGCCGTAATACCACTGGTTGGTTCAAGATATTT. Translated, it gives CATWDGRNTTGWFKIF.